This entry concerns a single T cell receptor (beta chain). This clonotype turned up a few times. This clone's antigen is unknown. The input lacks base qualities; no much larger clone sits a single base away. Library creation used 5' RACE. The instrument given in TCRdb is NextSeq 500. In the TCR library protocol, unique molecular identifiers were attached to individual cDNA molecules to correct for PCR bias and sequencing error. TCR alpha and beta chains were both sequenced, and the abundances of alpha and beta sequences in each sample were closely correlated with each other. The source study handled its data this way. Decombinator V4 was used to annotate the V gene, J gene and CDR3 of the TCR sequences. TCRs were defined as expanded if a significant change between any two time points was detected under a Poisson model with p below 0.0001. TCR abundances were normalised to the total number of TCRs sequenced per sample and were expressed as counts per million. TRAV1-2 paired with TRAJ12, TRAJ20 or TRAJ33 defined MAIT TCRs, while TRAV10 paired with TRAJ18 defined iNKT TCRs. VDJdb, accessed 1 November 2021, was searched for CMV, EBV and SARS-CoV-2 annotated TCRs, excluding TCRs annotated for multiple antigens. The public reads were reprocessed in TCRdb via fastp at Q25 and MiXCR, keeping in-frame beta chains. Each entry is one CDR3 protein sequence, shown with its most common DNA and genes. For this entry, the V and J calls and clone size follow TCRdb and not the study's own pipeline. The table for this sample lists tens of thousands of distinct CDR3 sequences; approximately 9.2% of them were counted only once. Roughly 12% of the sample is held by the ten biggest clonotypes.

The data belong to a study of early T cells in non-severe SARS-CoV-2 infection (dated by TCRdb to the early 2020s). As for the study more broadly: Because TCR sequencing was done on bulk RNA from unsorted whole blood, the alpha and beta chains could not be paired. Overall study outcomes, separate from this receptor: Matching against VDJdb was skewed toward anti-spike CD8 responses, likely underestimated virus-specific expansions, and missed private and CD4 specificities.

A case-control design nested within a healthcare worker cohort in London, UK, was used, with weekly nasopharyngeal swab PCR tests and blood sampling performed. Between 23 and 31 March 2020, the week of the UK lockdown, healthcare workers were enrolled and then followed up weekly for as long as 16 weeks. The cysteine opens and the phenylalanine closes a CDR3 of 16 amino acids. The DNA shown is the 48-base CDR3, in frame from base 1. The germline V gene (reference sequence) gives CDR1 as DFQATT and CDR2 as SNEGSKA. Unmatched junction bases come to 10, with V trimmed by 6 bases and J by 2 bases. The chain is encoded by TRBV20-1 joined to TRBJ2-3, and TRBD2 aligns with 11 junction nucleotides. The sequenced sample was whole blood, obtained at baseline. The sequence was obtained from an adult who was a healthcare worker with PCR-confirmed SARS-CoV-2 infection or an uninfected control (not recorded which). For the CDR3, the sequence is CSAGRLTSGTTDTQYF. The nucleotides are TGCAGTGCAGGGAGGTTGACTAGCGGGACCACAGATACGCAGTATTTT.